This entry features one T cell receptor (beta chain) sequence. Documented treatment: around 19 received Ad26.COV2.S at low or high dose, single or two shots; about 5 received placebo; per-sample allocation not given. Day 63 after the first vaccine or placebo injection was the time point for sampling. This entry comes from a study of Ad26.COV2.S vaccination and SARS-CoV-2 variants. Sequenced by immunoSEQ multiplex PCR; TCRdb stores in-frame clones only, minus some. The repertoire holds roughly 350,000 clones, with approximately 90% as singletons. The CDR3 is 13 amino acids. V was pared by 6 bases and J by 4 bases, with 10 bases between. Germline V lookup: CDR1 ENHRY, CDR2 SYGVKD.

The TCR originated in a person between 18 and 60 years old who received the Ad26.COV2.S COVID-19 vaccine or a placebo. This chain joins TRBV10-3 and TRBJ1-5; D perhaps matches TRBD1 (5 bases). The specimen comprised peripheral blood, sampled in a trial of Ad26.COV2.S vaccine versus placebo. The CDR3 region has the DNA TGTGCCATCAGGTCAGGGTCAAATCAGCCCCAGCATTTT. As protein: CAIRSGSNQPQHF.